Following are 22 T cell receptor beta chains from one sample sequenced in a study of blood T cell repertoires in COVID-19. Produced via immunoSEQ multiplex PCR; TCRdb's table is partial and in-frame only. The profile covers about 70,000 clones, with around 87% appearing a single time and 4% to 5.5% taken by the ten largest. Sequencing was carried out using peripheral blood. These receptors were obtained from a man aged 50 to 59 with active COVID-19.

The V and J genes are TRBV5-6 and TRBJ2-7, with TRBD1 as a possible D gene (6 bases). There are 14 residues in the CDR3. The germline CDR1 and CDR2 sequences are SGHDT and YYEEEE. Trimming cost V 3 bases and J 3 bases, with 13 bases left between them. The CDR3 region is CASSYPGHYYEQYF. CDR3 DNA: TGTGCCAGCAGCTATCCGGGACACTACTACGAGCAGTACTTC.

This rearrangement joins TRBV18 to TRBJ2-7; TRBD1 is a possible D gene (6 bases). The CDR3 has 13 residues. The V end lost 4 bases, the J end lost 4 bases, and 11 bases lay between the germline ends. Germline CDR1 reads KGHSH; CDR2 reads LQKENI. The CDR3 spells CASSRGTQYEQYF. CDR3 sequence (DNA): TGTGCCAGCTCACGGGGGACACAATACGAGCAGTACTTC. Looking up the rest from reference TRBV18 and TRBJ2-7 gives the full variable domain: NAGVMQNPRHLVRRRGQEARLRCSPMKGHSHVYWYRQLPEEGLKFMVYLQKENIIDESGMPKERFSAEFPKEGPSILRIQQVVRGDSAAYFCASSRGTQYEQYFGPGTRLTVT.

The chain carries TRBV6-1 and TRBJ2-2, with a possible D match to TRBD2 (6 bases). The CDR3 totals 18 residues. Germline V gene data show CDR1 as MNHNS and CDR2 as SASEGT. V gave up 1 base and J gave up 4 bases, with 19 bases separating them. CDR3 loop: CASSEGSGRAGFTGELFF. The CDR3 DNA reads TGTGCCAGCAGTGAAGGGAGCGGACGGGCGGGGTTCACCGGGGAGCTGTTTTTT.

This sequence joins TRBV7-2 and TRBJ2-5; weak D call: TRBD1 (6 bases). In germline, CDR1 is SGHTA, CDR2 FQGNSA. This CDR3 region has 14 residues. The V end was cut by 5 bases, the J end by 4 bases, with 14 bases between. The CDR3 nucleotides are TGTGCCAGCAGCGCACAGGGAGCTGGAGAGACCCAGTACTTC. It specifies CASSAQGAGETQYF.

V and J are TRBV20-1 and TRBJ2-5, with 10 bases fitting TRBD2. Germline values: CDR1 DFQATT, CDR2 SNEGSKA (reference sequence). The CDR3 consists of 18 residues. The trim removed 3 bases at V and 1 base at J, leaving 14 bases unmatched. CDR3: CSASSGLADGGLQETQYF. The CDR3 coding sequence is TGCAGTGCTAGTTCCGGACTAGCGGATGGGGGCCTCCAAGAGACCCAGTACTTC.

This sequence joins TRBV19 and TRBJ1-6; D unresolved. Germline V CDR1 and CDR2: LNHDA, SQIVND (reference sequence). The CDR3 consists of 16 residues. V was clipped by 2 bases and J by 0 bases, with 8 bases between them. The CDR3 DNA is TGTGCCAGTAGTATACAGAGGAGCTCCTATAATTCACCCCTCCACTTT. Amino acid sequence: CASSIQRSSYNSPLHF. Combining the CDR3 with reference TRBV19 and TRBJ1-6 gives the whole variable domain DGGITQSPKYLFRKEGQNVTLSCEQNLNHDAMYWYRQDPGQGLRLIYYSQIVNDFQKGDIAEGYSVSREKKESFPLTVTSAQKNPTAFYLCASSIQRSSYNSPLHFGNGTRLTVT.

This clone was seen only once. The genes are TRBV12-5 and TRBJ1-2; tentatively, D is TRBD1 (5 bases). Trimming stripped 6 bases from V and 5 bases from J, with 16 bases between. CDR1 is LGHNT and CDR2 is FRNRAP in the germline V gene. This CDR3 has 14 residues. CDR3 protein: CASGASGGNYGYTF. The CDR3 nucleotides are TGTGCTAGTGGGGCCTCGGGGGGAAATTATGGCTACACCTTC.

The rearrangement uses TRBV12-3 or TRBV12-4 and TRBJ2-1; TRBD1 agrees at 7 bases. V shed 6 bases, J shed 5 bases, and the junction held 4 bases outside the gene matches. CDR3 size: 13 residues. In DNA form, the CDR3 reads TGTGCCAGCAGCCCGGGACAGAACAATGAGCAGTTCTTC. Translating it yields CASSPGQNNEQFF.

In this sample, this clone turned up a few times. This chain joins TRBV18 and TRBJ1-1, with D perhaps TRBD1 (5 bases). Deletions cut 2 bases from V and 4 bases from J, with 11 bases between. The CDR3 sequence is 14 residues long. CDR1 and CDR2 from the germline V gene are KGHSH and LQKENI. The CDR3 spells CASSPSRTSTEAFF. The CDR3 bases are TGTGCCAGCTCACCATCGAGGACAAGCACTGAAGCTTTCTTT.

CDR3 sequence: CASRTASTGDWSYEQYF. The CDR3 DNA follows: TGTGCCAGCAGGACCGCGTCGACAGGGGATTGGTCCTACGAGCAGTACTTC. This rearrangement joins TRBV27 to TRBJ2-7; 8 bases map to TRBD1. The CDR3 contains 17 residues. CDR1 is MNHEY and CDR2 is SMNVEV in the germline V gene (reference sequence). Trimming at V came to 6 bases and at J to 1 base, leaving 14 bases not matched to a gene.

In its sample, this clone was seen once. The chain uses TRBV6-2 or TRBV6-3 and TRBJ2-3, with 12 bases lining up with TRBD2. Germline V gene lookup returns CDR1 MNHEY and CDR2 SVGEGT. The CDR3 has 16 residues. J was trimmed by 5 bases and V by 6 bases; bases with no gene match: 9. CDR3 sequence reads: CASSSRTSGTLDTQYF. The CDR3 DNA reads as TGTGCCAGCAGCTCCCGGACTAGCGGGACGCTAGATACGCAGTATTTT.

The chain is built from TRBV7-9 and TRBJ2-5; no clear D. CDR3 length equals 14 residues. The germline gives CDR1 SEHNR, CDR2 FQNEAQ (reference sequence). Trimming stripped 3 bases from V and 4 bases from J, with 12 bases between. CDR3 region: CASSFGGNTETQYF. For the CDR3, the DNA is TGTGCCAGCAGCTTCGGCGGAAATACAGAGACCCAGTACTTC.

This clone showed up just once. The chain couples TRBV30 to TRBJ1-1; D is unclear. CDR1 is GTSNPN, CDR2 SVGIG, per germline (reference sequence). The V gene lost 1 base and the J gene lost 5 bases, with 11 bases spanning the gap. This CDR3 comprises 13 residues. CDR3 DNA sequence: TGTGCCTGGAGTGACTCCTTTTATACTGAAGCTTTCTTT. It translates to CAWSDSFYTEAFF.

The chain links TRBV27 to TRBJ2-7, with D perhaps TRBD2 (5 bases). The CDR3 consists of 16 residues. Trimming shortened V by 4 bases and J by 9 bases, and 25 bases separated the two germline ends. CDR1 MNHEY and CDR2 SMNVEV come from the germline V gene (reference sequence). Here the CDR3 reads CASSSRWTGRTSRQYF. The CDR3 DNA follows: TGTGCCAGCAGTTCGCGATGGACTGGCCGTACGAGTCGGCAGTACTTC.

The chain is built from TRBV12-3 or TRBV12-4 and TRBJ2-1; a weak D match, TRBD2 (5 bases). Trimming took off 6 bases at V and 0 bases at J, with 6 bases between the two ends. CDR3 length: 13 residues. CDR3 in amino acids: CASSTSSYNEQFF. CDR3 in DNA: TGTGCCAGCAGCACTAGCTCCTACAATGAGCAGTTCTTC.

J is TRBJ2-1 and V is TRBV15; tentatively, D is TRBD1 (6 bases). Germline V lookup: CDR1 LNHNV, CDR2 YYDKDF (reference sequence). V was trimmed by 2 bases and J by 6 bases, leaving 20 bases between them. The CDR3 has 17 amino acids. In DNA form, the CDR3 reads TGTGCCACCAGCAGACGCCAAGGGGGAATTCGGGTCAATGAGCAGTTCTTC. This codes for CATSRRQGGIRVNEQFF.

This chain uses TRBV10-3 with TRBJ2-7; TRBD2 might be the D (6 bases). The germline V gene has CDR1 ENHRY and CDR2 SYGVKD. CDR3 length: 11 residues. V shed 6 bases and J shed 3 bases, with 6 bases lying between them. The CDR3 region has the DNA TGTGCCATCAGCGGGGGCTACGAGCAGTACTTC. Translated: CAISGGYEQYF.

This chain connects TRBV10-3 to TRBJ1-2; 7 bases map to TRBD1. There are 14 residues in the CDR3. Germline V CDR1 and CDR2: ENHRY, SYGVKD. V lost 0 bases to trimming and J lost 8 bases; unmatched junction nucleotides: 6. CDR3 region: CAISESPGGKGYTF. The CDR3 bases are TGTGCCATCAGTGAGTCCCCAGGGGGGAAGGGCTACACCTTC.

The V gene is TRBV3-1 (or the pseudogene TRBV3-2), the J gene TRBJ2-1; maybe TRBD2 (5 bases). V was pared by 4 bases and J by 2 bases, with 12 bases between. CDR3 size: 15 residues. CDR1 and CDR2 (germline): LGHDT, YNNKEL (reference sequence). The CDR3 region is CASSLTSGTYNEQFF. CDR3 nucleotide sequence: TGTGCCAGCAGCCTTACTTCGGGGACCTACAATGAGCAGTTCTTC.

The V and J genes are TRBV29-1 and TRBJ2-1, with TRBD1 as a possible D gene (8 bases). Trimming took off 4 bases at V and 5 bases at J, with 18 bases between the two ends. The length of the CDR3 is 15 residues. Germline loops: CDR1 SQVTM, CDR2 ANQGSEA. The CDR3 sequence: CSVVPWTGRDNEQFF. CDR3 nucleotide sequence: TGCAGCGTTGTACCGTGGACAGGGAGGGACAATGAGCAGTTCTTC.

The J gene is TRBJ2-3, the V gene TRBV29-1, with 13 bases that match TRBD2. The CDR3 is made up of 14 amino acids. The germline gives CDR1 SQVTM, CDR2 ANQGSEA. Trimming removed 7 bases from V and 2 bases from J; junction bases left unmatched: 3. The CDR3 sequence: CSATSGRNTDTQYF. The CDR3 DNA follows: TGCAGCGCGACTAGCGGGAGGAACACAGATACGCAGTATTTT.

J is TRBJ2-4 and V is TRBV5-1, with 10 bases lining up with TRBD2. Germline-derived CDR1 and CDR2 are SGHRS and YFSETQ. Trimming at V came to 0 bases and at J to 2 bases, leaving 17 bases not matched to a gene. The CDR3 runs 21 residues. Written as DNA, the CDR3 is TGCGCCAGCAGCTTGGATGGTCTTTCGGCTAGCGGGAGTACGTCCAAAAACATTCAGTACTTC. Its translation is CASSLDGLSASGSTSKNIQYF.